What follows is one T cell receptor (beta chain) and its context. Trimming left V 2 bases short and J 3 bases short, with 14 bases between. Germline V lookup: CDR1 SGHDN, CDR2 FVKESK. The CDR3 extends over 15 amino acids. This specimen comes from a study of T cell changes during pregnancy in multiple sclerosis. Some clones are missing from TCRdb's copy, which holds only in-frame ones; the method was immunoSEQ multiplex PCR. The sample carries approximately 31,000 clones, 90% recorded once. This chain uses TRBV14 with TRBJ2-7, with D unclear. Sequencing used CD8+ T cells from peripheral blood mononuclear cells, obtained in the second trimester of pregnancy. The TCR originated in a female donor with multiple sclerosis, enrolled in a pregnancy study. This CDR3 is CASSQTSPAVYEQYF. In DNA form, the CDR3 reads TGTGCCAGCAGCCAAACCTCCCCCGCAGTCTACGAGCAGTACTTC.